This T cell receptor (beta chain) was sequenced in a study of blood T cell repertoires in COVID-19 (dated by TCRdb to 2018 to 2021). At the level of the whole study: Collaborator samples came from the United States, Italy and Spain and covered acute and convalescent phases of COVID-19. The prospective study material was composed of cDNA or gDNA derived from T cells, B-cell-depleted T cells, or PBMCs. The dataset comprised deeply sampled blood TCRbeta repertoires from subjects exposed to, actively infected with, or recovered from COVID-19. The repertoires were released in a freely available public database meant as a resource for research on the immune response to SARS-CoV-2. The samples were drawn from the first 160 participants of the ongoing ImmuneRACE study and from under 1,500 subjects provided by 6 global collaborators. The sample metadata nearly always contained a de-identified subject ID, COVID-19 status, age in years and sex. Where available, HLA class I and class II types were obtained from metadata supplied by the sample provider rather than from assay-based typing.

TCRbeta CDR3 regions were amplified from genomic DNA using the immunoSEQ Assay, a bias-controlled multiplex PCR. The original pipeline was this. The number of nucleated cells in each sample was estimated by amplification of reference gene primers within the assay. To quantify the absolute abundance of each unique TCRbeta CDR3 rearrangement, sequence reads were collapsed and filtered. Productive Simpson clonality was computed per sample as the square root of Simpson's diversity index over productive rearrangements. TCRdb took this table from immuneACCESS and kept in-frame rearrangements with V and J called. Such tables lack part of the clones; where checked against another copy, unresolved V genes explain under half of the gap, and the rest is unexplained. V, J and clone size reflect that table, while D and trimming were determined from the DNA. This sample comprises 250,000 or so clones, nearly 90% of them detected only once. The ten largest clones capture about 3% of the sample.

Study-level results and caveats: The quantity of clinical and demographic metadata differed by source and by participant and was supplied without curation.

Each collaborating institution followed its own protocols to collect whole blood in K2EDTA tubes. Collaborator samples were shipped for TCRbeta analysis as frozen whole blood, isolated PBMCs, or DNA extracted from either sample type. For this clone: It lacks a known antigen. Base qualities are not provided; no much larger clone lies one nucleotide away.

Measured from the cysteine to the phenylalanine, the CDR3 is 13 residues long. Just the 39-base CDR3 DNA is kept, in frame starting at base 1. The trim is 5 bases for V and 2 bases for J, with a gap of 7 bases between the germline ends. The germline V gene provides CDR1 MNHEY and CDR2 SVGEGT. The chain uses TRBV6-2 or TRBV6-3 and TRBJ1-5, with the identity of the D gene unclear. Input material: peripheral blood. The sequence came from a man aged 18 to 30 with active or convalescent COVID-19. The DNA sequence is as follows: TGTGCCAGCAGTCCCCTCCGCAATCAGCCCCAGCATTTT. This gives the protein CASSPLRNQPQHF.